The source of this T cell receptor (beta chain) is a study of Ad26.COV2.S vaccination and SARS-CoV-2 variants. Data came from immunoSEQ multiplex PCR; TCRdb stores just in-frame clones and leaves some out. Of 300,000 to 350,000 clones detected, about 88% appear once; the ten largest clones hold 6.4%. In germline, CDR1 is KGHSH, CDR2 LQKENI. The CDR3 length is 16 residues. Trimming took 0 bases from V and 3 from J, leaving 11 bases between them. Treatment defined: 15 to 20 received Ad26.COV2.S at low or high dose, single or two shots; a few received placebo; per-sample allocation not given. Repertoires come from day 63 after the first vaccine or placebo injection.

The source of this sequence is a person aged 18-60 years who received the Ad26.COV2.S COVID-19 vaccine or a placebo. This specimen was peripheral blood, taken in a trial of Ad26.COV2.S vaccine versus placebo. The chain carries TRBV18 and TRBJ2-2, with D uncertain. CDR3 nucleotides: TGTGCCAGCTCACCACCACCCAGGTGGGACACCGGGGAGCTGTTTTTT. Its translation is CASSPPPRWDTGELFF.